This TCR beta chain appears in the sequencing data of a study of cytomegalovirus exposure and HLA in healthy donors. Study overall: Of the donors genotyped, several hundred in all, 75% to 85% fell in the Caucasian-associated ancestry cluster.

Regarding donors, all were healthy bone marrow donors. The V end lost 2 bases, the J end lost 3 bases, and 11 bases lay between the germline ends. CDR3 size: 15 residues. The germline CDR1 and CDR2 sequences are LGHNA and YSLEER. This clone was seen once. Its antigen is as yet unknown. Study-wide findings and caveats: Some V segments, including TRBV6-2 and TRBV6-3, were excluded as indistinguishable. Solely CMV serostatus was available to characterize immune exposure.

The primer mix had 60 Vbeta and 13 Jbeta primers. Assay used: immunoSEQ multiplex PCR; TCRdb lists only in-frame clones, some missing. Here the sample spans about 170,000 clones, about 80% being singletons. The chain links TRBV4-3 to TRBJ1-5, with D perhaps TRBD1 (6 bases). This receptor was identified in a woman in her 50s in good health and CMV-seropositive. Sample: PBMCs. The DNA for the CDR3 is TGCGCCAGCAGCCAACAACAGGGCCTCAATCAGCCCCAGCATTTT. Protein sequence: CASSQQQGLNQPQHF.